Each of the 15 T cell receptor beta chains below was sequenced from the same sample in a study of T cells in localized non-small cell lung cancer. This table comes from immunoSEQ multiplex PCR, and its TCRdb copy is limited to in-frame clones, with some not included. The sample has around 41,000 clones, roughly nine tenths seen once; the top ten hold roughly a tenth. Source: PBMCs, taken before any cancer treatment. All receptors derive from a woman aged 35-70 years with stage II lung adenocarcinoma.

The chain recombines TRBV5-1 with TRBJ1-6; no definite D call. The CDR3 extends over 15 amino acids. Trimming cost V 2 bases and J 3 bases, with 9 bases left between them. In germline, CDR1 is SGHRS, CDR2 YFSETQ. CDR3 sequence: CASSFGRDYNSPLHF. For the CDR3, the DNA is TGCGCCAGCAGCTTTGGACGGGACTATAATTCACCCCTCCACTTT.

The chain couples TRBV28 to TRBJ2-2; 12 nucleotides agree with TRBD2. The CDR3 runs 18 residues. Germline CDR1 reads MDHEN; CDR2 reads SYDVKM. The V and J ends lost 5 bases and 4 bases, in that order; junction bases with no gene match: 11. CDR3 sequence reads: CASSAGLAGMYGTGELFF. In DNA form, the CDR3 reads TGTGCCAGCAGTGCTGGACTAGCGGGAATGTACGGCACCGGGGAGCTGTTTTTT.

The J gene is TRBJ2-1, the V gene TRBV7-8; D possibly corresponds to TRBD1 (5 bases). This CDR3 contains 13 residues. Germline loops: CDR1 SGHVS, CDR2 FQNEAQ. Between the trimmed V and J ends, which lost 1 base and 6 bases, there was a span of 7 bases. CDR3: CASSLGRANEQFF. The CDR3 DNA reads TGTGCCAGCAGCTTAGGCAGGGCCAATGAGCAGTTCTTC.

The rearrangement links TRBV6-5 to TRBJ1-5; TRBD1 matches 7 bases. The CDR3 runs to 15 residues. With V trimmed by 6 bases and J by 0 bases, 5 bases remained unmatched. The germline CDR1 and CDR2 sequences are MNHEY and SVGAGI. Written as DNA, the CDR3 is TGTGCCAGCAGATTACAGGGGACTAGCAATCAGCCCCAGCATTTT. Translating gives CASRLQGTSNQPQHF.

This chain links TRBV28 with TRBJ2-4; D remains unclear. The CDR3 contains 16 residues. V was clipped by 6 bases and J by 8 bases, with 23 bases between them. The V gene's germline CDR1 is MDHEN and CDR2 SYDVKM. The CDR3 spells CASSSTFGLLPDIQYF. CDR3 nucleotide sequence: TGTGCCAGCAGCTCCACCTTTGGCCTCCTCCCGGACATTCAGTACTTC.

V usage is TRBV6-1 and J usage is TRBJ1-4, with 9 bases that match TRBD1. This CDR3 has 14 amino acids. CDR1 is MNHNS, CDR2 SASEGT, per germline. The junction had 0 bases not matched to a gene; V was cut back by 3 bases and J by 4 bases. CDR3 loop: CASSEGQGNEKLFF. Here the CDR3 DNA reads TGTGCCAGCAGTGAGGGACAGGGTAATGAAAAACTGTTTTTT.

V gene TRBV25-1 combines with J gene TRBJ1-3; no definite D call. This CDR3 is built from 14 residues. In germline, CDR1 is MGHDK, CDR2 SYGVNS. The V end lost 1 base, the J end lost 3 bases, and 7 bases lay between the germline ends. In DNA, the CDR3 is TGTGCCAGCAGTGAATTCAGAGGTGGAAACACCATATATTTT. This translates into CASSEFRGGNTIYF.

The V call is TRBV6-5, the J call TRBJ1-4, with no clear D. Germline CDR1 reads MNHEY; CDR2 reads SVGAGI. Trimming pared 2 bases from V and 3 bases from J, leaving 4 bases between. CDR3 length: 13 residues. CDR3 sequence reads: CASSYRANEKLFF. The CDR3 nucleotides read TGTGCCAGCAGTTACAGGGCTAATGAAAAACTGTTTTTT.

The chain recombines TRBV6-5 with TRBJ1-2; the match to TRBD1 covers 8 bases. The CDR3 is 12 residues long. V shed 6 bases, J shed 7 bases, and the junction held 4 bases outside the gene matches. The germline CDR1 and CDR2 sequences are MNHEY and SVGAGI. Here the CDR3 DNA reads TGTGCCAGCAGAACTGACAGGGGTGGCTACACCTTC. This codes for CASRTDRGGYTF.

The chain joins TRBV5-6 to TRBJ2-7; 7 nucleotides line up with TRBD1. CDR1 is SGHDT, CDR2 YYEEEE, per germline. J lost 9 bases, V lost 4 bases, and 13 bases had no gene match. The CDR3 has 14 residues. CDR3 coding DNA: TGTGCCAGCAGCCCCGGGACAGCCCAACTTATGCAGTACTTC. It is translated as CASSPGTAQLMQYF.

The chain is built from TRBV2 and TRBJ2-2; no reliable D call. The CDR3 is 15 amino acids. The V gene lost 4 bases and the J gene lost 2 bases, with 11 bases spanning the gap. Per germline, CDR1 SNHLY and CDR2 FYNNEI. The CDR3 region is CASSGPISNTGELFF. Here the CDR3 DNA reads TGTGCCAGCAGTGGGCCAATCTCAAACACCGGGGAGCTGTTTTTT.

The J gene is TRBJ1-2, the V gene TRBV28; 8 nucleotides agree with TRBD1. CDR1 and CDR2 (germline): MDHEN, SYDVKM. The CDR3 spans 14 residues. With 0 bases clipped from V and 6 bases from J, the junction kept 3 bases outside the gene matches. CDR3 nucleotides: TGTGCCAGCAGTTTATGGGGCAGGGGGCATGGCTACACCTTC. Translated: CASSLWGRGHGYTF.

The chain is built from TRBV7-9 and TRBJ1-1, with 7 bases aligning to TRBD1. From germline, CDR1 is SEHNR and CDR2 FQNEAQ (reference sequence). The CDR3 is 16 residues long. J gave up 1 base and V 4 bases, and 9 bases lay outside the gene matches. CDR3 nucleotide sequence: TGTGCCAGCAGCTCTAGTCGGGACAGTAAGAACACTGAAGCTTTCTTT. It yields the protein CASSSSRDSKNTEAFF.

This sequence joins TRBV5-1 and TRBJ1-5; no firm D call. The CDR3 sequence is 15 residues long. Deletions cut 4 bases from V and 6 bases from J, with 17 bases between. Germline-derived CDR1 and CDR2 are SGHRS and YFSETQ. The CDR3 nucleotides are TGCGCCAGCAGCCCCCGTTCGGGATCAGGTCAGCCCCAGCATTTT. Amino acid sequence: CASSPRSGSGQPQHF.

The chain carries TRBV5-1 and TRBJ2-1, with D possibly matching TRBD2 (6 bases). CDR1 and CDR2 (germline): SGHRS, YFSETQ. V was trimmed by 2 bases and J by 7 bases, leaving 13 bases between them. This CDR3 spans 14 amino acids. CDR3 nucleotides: TGCGCCAGCAGCTTTTTAGGCGGGGAGAATGAGCAGTTCTTC. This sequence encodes CASSFLGGENEQFF.